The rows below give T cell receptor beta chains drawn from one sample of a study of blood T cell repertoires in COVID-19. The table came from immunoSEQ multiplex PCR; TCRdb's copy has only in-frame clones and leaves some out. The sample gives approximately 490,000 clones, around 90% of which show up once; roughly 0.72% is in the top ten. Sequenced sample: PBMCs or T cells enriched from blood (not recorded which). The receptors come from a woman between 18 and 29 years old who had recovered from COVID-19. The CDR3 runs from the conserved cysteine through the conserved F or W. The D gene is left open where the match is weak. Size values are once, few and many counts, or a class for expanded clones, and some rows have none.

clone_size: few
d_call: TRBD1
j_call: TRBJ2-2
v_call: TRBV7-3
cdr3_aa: CASSPKPGQGNTGELFF
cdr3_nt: TGTGCCAGCAGCCCGAAACCGGGACAGGGGAACACCGGGGAGCTGTTTTTT

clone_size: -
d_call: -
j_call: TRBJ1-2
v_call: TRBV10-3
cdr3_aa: CAISAGGRVDYGYTF
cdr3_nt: TGTGCCATCAGTGCTGGGGGGAGGGTAGACTATGGCTACACCTTC

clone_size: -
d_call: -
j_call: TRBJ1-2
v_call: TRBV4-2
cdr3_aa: CASSQVGFAGDSLGYTF
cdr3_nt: TGTGCCAGCAGCCAAGTTGGGTTTGCTGGGGACTCTCTTGGCTACACCTTC

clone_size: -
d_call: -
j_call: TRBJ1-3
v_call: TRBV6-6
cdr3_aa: CASSSTTVNGNTIYF
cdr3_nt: TGTGCCAGCAGTTCCACGACAGTAAATGGAAACACCATATATTTT

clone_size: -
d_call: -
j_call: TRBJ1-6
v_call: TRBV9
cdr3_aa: CASSAGQANSPLHF
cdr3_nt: TGTGCCAGCAGCGCAGGGCAGGCTAATTCACCCCTCCACTTT

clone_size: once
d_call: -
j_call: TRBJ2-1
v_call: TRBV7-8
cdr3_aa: CASSHDSNEQFF
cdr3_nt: TGTGCCAGCAGCCATGACAGCAATGAGCAGTTCTTC

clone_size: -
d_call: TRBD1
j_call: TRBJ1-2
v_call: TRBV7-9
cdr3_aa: CASNLQDRENYGYTF
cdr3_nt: TGTGCCAGCAACCTACAGGACAGGGAGAACTATGGCTACACCTTC

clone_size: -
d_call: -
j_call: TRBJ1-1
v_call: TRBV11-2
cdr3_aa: CASSLDLEGKAFF
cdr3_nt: TGTGCCAGCAGCTTAGATCTTGAGGGAAAAGCTTTCTTT

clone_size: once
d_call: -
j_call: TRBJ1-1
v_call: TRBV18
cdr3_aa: CASSPAGTEAFF
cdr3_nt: TGTGCCAGCTCACCGGCAGGGACTGAAGCTTTCTTT

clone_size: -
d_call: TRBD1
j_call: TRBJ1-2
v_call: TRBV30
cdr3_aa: CAWQSRQGSYGYTF
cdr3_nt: TGTGCCTGGCAATCTCGACAGGGAAGCTATGGCTACACCTTC

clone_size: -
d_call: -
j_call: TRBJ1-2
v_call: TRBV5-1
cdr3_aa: CASASTQGDGYTF
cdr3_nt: TGCGCCAGCGCCTCAACACAGGGAGATGGCTACACCTTC

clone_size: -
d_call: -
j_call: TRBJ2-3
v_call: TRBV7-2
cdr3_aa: CASSLNGPGADTQYF
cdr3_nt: TGTGCCAGCAGCTTGAACGGGCCGGGGGCAGATACGCAGTATTTT

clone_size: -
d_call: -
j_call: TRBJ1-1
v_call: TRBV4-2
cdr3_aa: CASSRTVNTEAFF
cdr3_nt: TGTGCCAGCAGCCGTACGGTGAACACTGAAGCTTTCTTT

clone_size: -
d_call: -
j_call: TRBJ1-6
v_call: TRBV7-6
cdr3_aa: CASSLTENSPLHF
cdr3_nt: TGTGCCAGCAGCTTAACGGAGAATTCACCCCTCCACTTT

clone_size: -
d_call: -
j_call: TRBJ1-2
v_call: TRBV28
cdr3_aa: CASSYSYGYTF
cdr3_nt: TGTGCCAGCAGTTACAGCTATGGCTACACCTTC

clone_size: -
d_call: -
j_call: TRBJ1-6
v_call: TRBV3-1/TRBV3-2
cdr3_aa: CASSQDEKGVFNSPLHF
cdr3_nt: TGTGCCAGCAGCCAAGATGAGAAGGGGGTATTTAATTCACCCCTCCACTTT

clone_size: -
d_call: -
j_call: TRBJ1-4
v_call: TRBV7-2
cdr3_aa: CASRPAGLNEKLFF
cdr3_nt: TGTGCCTCCCGGCCGGCCGGACTGAATGAAAAACTGTTTTTT

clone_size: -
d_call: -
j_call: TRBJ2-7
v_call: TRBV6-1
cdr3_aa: CASSEPGHPDRPYEQYF
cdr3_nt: TGTGCCAGCAGTGAACCGGGACACCCGGACCGTCCCTACGAGCAGTACTTC

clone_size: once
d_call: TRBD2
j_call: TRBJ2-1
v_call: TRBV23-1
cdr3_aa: CASSWKRGGHNEQFF
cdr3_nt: TGCGCCAGCAGTTGGAAGCGGGGGGGCCACAATGAGCAGTTCTTC

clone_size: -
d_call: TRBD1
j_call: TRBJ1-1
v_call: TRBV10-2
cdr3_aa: CASSEGTDYSNTEAFF
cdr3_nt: TGCGCCAGCAGTGAGGGGACAGACTATTCGAACACTGAAGCTTTCTTT

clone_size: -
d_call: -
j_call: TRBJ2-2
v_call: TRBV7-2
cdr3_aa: CASSLTGSGELFF
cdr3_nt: TGTGCCAGCAGCTTAACCGGGTCCGGGGAGCTGTTTTTT

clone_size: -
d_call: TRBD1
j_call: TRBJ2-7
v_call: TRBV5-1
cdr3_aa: CASSSQTGSSSYEQYF
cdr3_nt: TGCGCCAGCAGCTCGCAGACAGGGTCTTCTTCCTACGAGCAGTACTTC

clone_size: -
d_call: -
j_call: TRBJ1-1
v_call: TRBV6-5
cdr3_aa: CASKRDTEAFF
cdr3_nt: TGTGCCAGTAAAAGAGACACTGAAGCTTTCTTT

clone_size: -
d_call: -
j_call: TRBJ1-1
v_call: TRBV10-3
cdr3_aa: CAISEVRGPMNTEAFF
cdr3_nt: TGTGCCATCAGTGAAGTAAGGGGTCCCATGAACACTGAAGCTTTCTTT